This is a list of T cell receptor beta chains from one sample in a study of T cell responses to AZD1222 COVID-19 vaccine. Clones were read by immunoSEQ multiplex PCR, and TCRdb kept only the in-frame ones, dropping some. The table has about 84,000 clones, 70% to 90% seen once. The sequencing here drew on peripheral blood, taken on day 0 of AZD1222 vaccination. Receptors originate from an adult in good health. The CDR3 runs from the conserved cysteine through the conserved F or W. The D gene is left open where the match is weak. Only part of the rows carry a size: once, few, many, or a class if the clone is expanded.

clone size	J gene	D gene	V gene	CDR3 DNA	CDR3 protein
.	TRBJ1-1	.	TRBV5-6	TGTGCCAGCGGACGAATGAACACTGAAGCTTTCTTT	CASGRMNTEAFF
.	TRBJ2-5	.	TRBV2	TGTGCCAGCAGAACCCAAGGCCGGGAGACCCAGTACTTC	CASRTQGRETQYF
.	TRBJ1-1	TRBD1	TRBV6-1	TGTGCCAGCAGTGAACACGGACAGGCTAACACTGAAGCTTTCTTT	CASSEHGQANTEAFF
once	TRBJ2-1	TRBD2	TRBV9	TGTGCCAGCAGCCCCCGCCGGGTAGCGGGTGATTACAATGAGCAGTTCTTC	CASSPRRVAGDYNEQFF
.	TRBJ2-1	.	TRBV24-1	TGTGCCACCAGTTCCGGGGAGAGTGAGCAGTTCTTC	CATSSGESEQFF
few	TRBJ2-1	TRBD2	TRBV5-6	TGTGCCAGCAGCTTGGTGGGCGGGAGGGGCTCTAATGAGCAGTTCTTC	CASSLVGGRGSNEQFF
.	TRBJ1-1	TRBD1	TRBV3-1/TRBV3-2	TGTGCCAGCAGCCAAGATCCGGTTGGGAATACAGGGGACGCTTTCTTT	CASSQDPVGNTGDAFF
.	TRBJ2-5	TRBD1	TRBV19	TGTGCCAGTAGTGACAGGGGTTGGCAAGAGACCCAGTACTTC	CASSDRGWQETQYF
.	TRBJ1-4	.	TRBV2	TGTGCCAGCAGCCAGGGGATTGCAACTAATGAAAAACTGTTTTTT	CASSQGIATNEKLFF
.	TRBJ2-1	.	TRBV7-2	TGTGCCAGCAGCTTAGATTCGGACCGGGCTGGGAATGAGCAGTTCTTC	CASSLDSDRAGNEQFF
.	TRBJ2-7	TRBD2	TRBV27	TGTGCCAGCGGGACTAGCTCTCCTCCCTACGAGCAGTACTTC	CASGTSSPPYEQYF
.	TRBJ1-6	.	TRBV30	TGTGCCTGGAGTGTAAATTCACCCCTCCACTTT	CAWSVNSPLHF
once	TRBJ2-5	TRBD2	TRBV7-2	TGTGCCAGCAGCCTCGGGACTAGTAACCAAGAGACCCAGTACTTC	CASSLGTSNQETQYF
.	TRBJ2-1	TRBD1	TRBV15	TGTGCCACCAGCAGAGAGGGACAGGGGAGGGGCAATGAGCAGTTCTTC	CATSREGQGRGNEQFF
.	TRBJ2-3	.	TRBV6-5	TGTGCCAGCACTGGAAATAGGGATACGCAGTATTTT	CASTGNRDTQYF
.	TRBJ2-1	TRBD2	TRBV3-1/TRBV3-2	TGTGCCAGCAGCCTTTCTAGCGGGAGGGTGGCGGAGCAGTTCTTC	CASSLSSGRVAEQFF
.	TRBJ2-2	.	TRBV4-3	TGCGCCAGCAGCCAAGTGGGGTCGAACACCGGGGAGCTGTTTTTT	CASSQVGSNTGELFF
.	TRBJ1-1	.	TRBV27	TGTGCCAGCAGCGATCACGGGGGATACACTGAAGCTTTCTTT	CASSDHGGYTEAFF
.	TRBJ1-4	.	TRBV4-2	TGTGCCAGCAGCCCGTCAGTAAATGAAAAACTGTTTTTT	CASSPSVNEKLFF
.	TRBJ2-3	.	TRBV6-2/TRBV6-3	TGTGCCAGCAGCCGAAGGGATACGCAGTATTTT	CASSRRDTQYF
.	TRBJ2-5	TRBD2	TRBV7-3	TGTGCCAGCAGCTTAAACCCTAGCGGGAGTGGGACCCAGTACTTC	CASSLNPSGSGTQYF
.	TRBJ2-7	TRBD2	TRBV19	TGTGCCAGTAGTTTAGCTAGCGGGAAACTCGAGCAGTACTTC	CASSLASGKLEQYF
once	TRBJ2-1	.	TRBV5-1	TGCGCCAGCAGCTTGGGGGGGGGCTCCCACAATGAGCAGTTCTTC	CASSLGGGSHNEQFF
.	TRBJ1-5	.	TRBV23-1	TGCGCCAGCAGTTGGGGGGCCAATCAGCCCCAGCATTTT	CASSWGANQPQHF
.	TRBJ2-7	.	TRBV30	TGTGCCTGGAGTGTACAGGTCCTACCCTACGAGCAGTACTTC	CAWSVQVLPYEQYF
.	TRBJ2-5	.	TRBV6-4	TGTGCCAGCAGTGTGGGCCCGACGGAGACCCAGTACTTC	CASSVGPTETQYF
.	TRBJ1-2	.	TRBV6-5	TGTGCCAGCAGTTACGAGGGGATTGAAGCTAACTATGGCTACACCTTC	CASSYEGIEANYGYTF
few	TRBJ2-5	TRBD2	TRBV11-2	TGTGCCAGCACCCTACTAGCGGGAGGGGAGACCCAGTACTTC	CASTLLAGGETQYF